These 14 T cell receptor beta chains were all obtained from the same sample, sequenced in a study of blood T cells in healthy people across ages. The use of a sample-barcoded 5' primer and a J-beta primer mix characterized a second PCR of about 7 to 12 cycles. MiXCR was run by TCRdb on the 5' RACE reads, yielding one entry per CDR3 protein. The sample lists about 400,000 distinct CDR3 sequences, about half occurring once. Sequencing was performed on blood. The receptor set was obtained from a man between 60 and 70 years old in good health.

The sample holds a few counts of this clonotype. V and J are TRBV7-6 and TRBJ2-5; a weak D match, TRBD1 (5 bases). V was cut by 5 bases and J by 5 bases, with 24 bases left in between. The CDR3 spans 17 residues. Germline CDR1 reads SGHVS; CDR2 reads FNYEAQ. The chain's CDR3 is CASSASMTGLPGETQYF. Here the CDR3 DNA reads TGTGCCAGCAGCGCCTCCATGACGGGCCTTCCAGGGGAGACCCAGTACTTC.

This clonotype was observed a single time. This sequence joins TRBV20-1 and TRBJ2-3, with 11 bases fitting TRBD2. The CDR3 length is 16 residues. Germline V lookup: CDR1 DFQATT, CDR2 SNEGSKA (reference sequence). The J segment lost 5 bases and the V segment lost 3 bases, leaving 10 bases of the junction unmatched. Here the CDR3 reads CSARGNSGRALDTQYF. CDR3 sequence (DNA): TGCAGTGCTAGGGGTAATAGCGGGAGGGCGTTAGATACGCAGTATTTT.

The chain combines TRBV7-9 with TRBJ1-2; 7 bases fit TRBD1. The CDR3 length is 18 residues. The V gene's germline CDR1 is SEHNR and CDR2 FQNEAQ (reference sequence). With 8 bases clipped from V and 5 bases from J, the junction kept 23 bases outside the gene matches. CDR3 sequence: CASLPQGGASRPEYGYTF. DNA for the CDR3: TGTGCCAGCCTCCCTCAGGGGGGGGCATCTCGCCCGGAGTATGGCTACACCTTC.

J is TRBJ2-1 and V is TRBV7-9; 9 bases are a match to TRBD2. This CDR3 region has 16 residues. Germline V lookup: CDR1 SEHNR, CDR2 FQNEAQ (reference sequence). V trimming: 5 bases; J trimming: 5 bases; junction bases outside the gene matches: 10. CDR3 in amino acids: CASSPPLTSGDNEQFF. CDR3 DNA: TGTGCCAGCAGCCCCCCCTTGACTAGCGGCGACAATGAGCAGTTCTTC.

This clonotype was seen ten or more times. The chain is built from TRBV7-9 and TRBJ2-3, with D perhaps matching TRBD1 or TRBD2 (6 bases each). V was pared by 3 bases and J by 4 bases, with 11 bases between. CDR1 and CDR2 from the germline V gene are SEHNR and FQNEAQ (reference sequence). The CDR3 is 14 amino acids. DNA of the CDR3: TGTGCCAGCAGCTTGACAGGCGGGGCAGATACGCAGTATTTT. Protein sequence: CASSLTGGADTQYF. The whole variable domain, filled in from reference TRBV7-9 and TRBJ2-3, reads DTGVSQNPRHKITKRGQNVTFRCDPISEHNRLYWYRQTLGQGPEFLTYFQNEAQLEKSRLLSDRFSAERPKGSFSTLEIQRTEQGDSAMYLCASSLTGGADTQYFGPGTRLTVL.

The chain combines TRBV5-1 with TRBJ2-4, with TRBD2 matching 11 bases. The J call is uncertain, as TRBJ2-7 better fits the DNA end. In germline, CDR1 is SGHRS, CDR2 YFSETQ. The length of the CDR3 is 21 residues. CDR3 sequence (DNA): TGCGCCAGCAGCTTGAACACCTTCGAGGCTAGCGGGGGGCCCACAGCCTACGAGCAGTACTTC. It encodes CASSLNTFEASGGPTAYEQYF.

This clonotype has only a few counts. This chain links TRBV7-9 with TRBJ2-7, with D maybe TRBD1 (6 bases). This CDR3 spans 20 amino acids. The V end was cut by 7 bases, the J end by 0 bases, with 31 bases between. CDR1 is SEHNR and CDR2 is FQNEAQ in the germline V gene (reference sequence). The CDR3, as DNA: TGTGCCAGCACCCCGACAGGTAGTATTTCCGGAGTATTCCTCTCCTACGAGCAGTACTTC. Amino acids: CASTPTGSISGVFLSYEQYF.

This clonotype was picked up many times. Germline and junction disagree at one end, which may indicate a read error. CDR3 loop: CASSVGGTYEQYF. The CDR3 DNA follows: TGTGCCAGCAGTGTAGGGGGTACCTACGAGCAGTACTTC. The chain uses TRBV9 and TRBJ2-7, with D perhaps matching TRBD1 (6 bases). Per the germline V gene, CDR1 is SGDLS and CDR2 is YYNGEE. This CDR3 spans 13 amino acids. Filled out from reference TRBV9 and TRBJ2-7, the complete variable domain reads DSGVTQTPKHLITATGQRVTLRCSPRSGDLSVYWYQQSLDQGLQFLIQYYNGEERAKGNILERFSAQQFPDLHSELNLSSLELGDSALYFCASSVGGTYEQYFGPGTRLTVT.

This chain links TRBV29-1 with TRBJ1-1; 8 nucleotides match TRBD1. The CDR3 runs to 14 residues. Germline CDR1 is SQVTM and CDR2 is ANQGSEA. J was trimmed by 0 bases and V by 3 bases; bases with no gene match: 3. CDR3 residues: CSVEQGALNTEAFF. In DNA form, the CDR3 reads TGCAGCGTTGAGCAGGGGGCTTTGAACACTGAAGCTTTCTTT.

V gene TRBV7-2 combines with J gene TRBJ1-4; maybe TRBD1 (5 bases). The CDR3 has 15 amino acids. Trimming removed 3 bases from V and 5 bases from J, with 13 bases in between. CDR1 is SGHTA and CDR2 is FQGNSA in the germline V gene. Here the CDR3 DNA reads TGTGCCAGCAGCTTGGACGGGACCGTCAATGAAAAACTGTTTTTT. Translating gives CASSLDGTVNEKLFF.

This chain links TRBV10-3 with TRBJ1-1; D ambiguous. Looked up from germline, CDR1 is ENHRY and CDR2 is SYGVKD. The CDR3 is made up of 14 amino acids. Trimming stripped 2 bases from V and 6 bases from J, with 13 bases between. The CDR3 DNA is TGTGCCATCAGTGAGCCGGCTCTGGCGTCTGAAGCTTTCTTT. This codes for CAISEPALASEAFF.

The chain links TRBV5-1 to TRBJ1-2; possibly TRBD1 for D (6 bases). CDR1 and CDR2 (germline): SGHRS, YFSETQ. V dropped 0 bases and J dropped 2 bases, with 8 bases sitting between them. CDR3 length: 14 amino acids. The DNA for the CDR3 is TGCGCCAGCAGCTTGGTGACAGGAAACTATGGCTACACCTTC. It encodes CASSLVTGNYGYTF.

The chain links TRBV29-1 to TRBJ1-2; TRBD1 matches at 7 bases. The CDR3 sequence is 13 residues long. The J segment lost 5 bases and the V segment lost 0 bases, leaving 3 bases of the junction unmatched. CDR1 and CDR2 from the germline V gene are SQVTM and ANQGSEA. The CDR3 reads CSVEEAGGYGYTF. The CDR3 region has the DNA TGCAGCGTTGAAGAGGCAGGGGGATATGGCTACACCTTC.

This clonotype was counted a few times. The J gene is TRBJ2-4, the V gene TRBV7-2, with 7 bases identical to TRBD2. V was pared by 6 bases and J by 6 bases, with 5 bases of the junction left unmatched. The CDR3 extends over 13 amino acids. Germline V gene sequence: CDR1 SGHTA, CDR2 FQGNSA. CDR3 DNA sequence: TGTGCCAGCAGTCTGGCGGGAGCAAACATTCAGTACTTC. It codes for CASSLAGANIQYF. The full variable domain, its missing parts supplied by reference TRBV7-2 and TRBJ2-4, is GAGVSQSPSNKVTEKGKDVELRCDPISGHTALYWYRQSLGQGLEFLIYFQGNSAPDKSGLPSDRFSAERTGGSVSTLTIQRTQQEDSAVYLCASSLAGANIQYFGAGTRLSVL.